This TCR beta chain derives from a study of T cell changes during pregnancy in multiple sclerosis. Points on this clone: At one boundary the junction diverges from the germline segment, which might be a read error.

The germline V gene encodes CDR1 SSHAT and CDR2 FNYEAQ (reference sequence). The CDR3 is made up of 15 amino acids. Libraries were prepared by immunoSEQ multiplex PCR; TCRdb keeps only in-frame clonotypes and omits some of them. The sample records more than 35,000 clones, approximately 90% being singletons. This sequence was found in a female donor with multiple sclerosis, enrolled in a pregnancy study. The starting material was CD4+ T cells from peripheral blood mononuclear cells, obtained before pregnancy. The chain uses TRBV7-7 and TRBJ2-1, with D maybe TRBD2 (6 bases). The CDR3 nucleotides are TGTGCTAGCAGCTTAGCGGTGAGCTCCTACAATGAGCAGTTCTTC. This codes for CASSLAVSSYNEQFF.